The 14 T cell receptor beta chains given below trace back to one sample, sequenced in a study of vaccination effects on CD4 cells after COVID-19. Generated by immunoSEQ multiplex PCR, the TCRdb table keeps only in-frame clones and is missing some. The table has tens of thousands of clones, approximately 75% seen once. ViraFEST assay sequencing came after antigen-specific CD4+ T cells were expanded with viral peptide pools. After less than twelve days in culture, the CD4+ T cells were isolated. Each vaccine recipient was nucleocapsid antibody negative and had no prior SARS-CoV-2 infection. The antigens these receptors bind are not known. Here the sequenced sample was CD4+ T cells from PBMCs cultured with HCoV-NL63 spike peptides, taken before COVID-19 vaccination. The source of these receptors is a human donor who received a COVID-19 vaccine.

The sample holds a few counts of this clone. The rearrangement links TRBV4-2 to TRBJ1-6; 7 bases agree with TRBD1. CDR1 LGHNA and CDR2 YNFKEQ come from the germline V gene. CDR3 length: 17 amino acids. Trimming removed 4 bases from V and 10 bases from J; junction bases left unmatched: 16. CDR3 region: CASSLLGGGTAPSPLHF. CDR3 bases: TGTGCCAGCAGCCTTTTAGGGGGCGGGACCGCACCATCACCCCTCCACTTT.

The rearrangement uses TRBV5-1 and TRBJ2-3, with 12 nucleotides matching TRBD2. Germline CDR1 reads SGHRS; CDR2 reads YFSETQ. The CDR3 consists of 16 residues. With V trimmed by 4 bases and J by 2 bases, 5 bases remained unmatched. CDR3: CASSLWTSGDTDTQYF. CDR3 nucleotides: TGCGCCAGCAGCCTATGGACTAGCGGGGACACAGATACGCAGTATTTT.

This rearrangement joins TRBV9 to TRBJ2-1; the D is unclear. Germline-derived CDR1 and CDR2 are SGDLS and YYNGEE. Trimming took 1 base from V and 7 from J, leaving 6 bases between them. The CDR3 has 12 residues. DNA of the CDR3: TGTGCCAGCAGCGTATACGGGAATGAGCAGTTCTTC. It codes for CASSVYGNEQFF. The full variable domain, its missing parts supplied by reference TRBV9 and TRBJ2-1, is DSGVTQTPKHLITATGQRVTLRCSPRSGDLSVYWYQQSLDQGLQFLIQYYNGEERAKGNILERFSAQQFPDLHSELNLSSLELGDSALYFCASSVYGNEQFFGPGTRLTVL.

The chain uses TRBV5-8 and TRBJ1-3; a weak D match, TRBD1 (5 bases). V was clipped by 5 bases and J by 0 bases, with 9 bases between them. Germline V gene sequence: CDR1 SGHTS, CDR2 YDEGEE. The CDR3 sequence is 14 residues long. CDR3 nucleotides: TGTGCCAGCAGTTCCGGGACCTCTGGAAACACCATATATTTT. It yields the protein CASSSGTSGNTIYF.

This clone was counted between two and nine times. The rearrangement joins TRBV3-1 (or the pseudogene TRBV3-2) to TRBJ2-7; no reliable D call. This CDR3 is built from 16 residues. Trimming cost V 0 bases and J 1 base, with 13 bases left between them. Germline V gene sequence: CDR1 LGHDT, CDR2 YNNKEL (reference sequence). The CDR3 loop reads CASSQERGVGSYEQYV. The CDR3 nucleotides are TGTGCCAGCAGCCAAGAGCGCGGAGTCGGTTCCTACGAGCAGTACGTC.

The chain has TRBV27 and TRBJ2-3; D is unclear. CDR1 and CDR2 (germline): MNHEY, SMNVEV (reference sequence). The V end was cut by 5 bases, the J end by 11 bases, with 17 bases between. There are 13 residues in the CDR3. The CDR3 nucleotides are TGTGCCAGCAGTCCCCATGCGGCCTCGGTGCAGTATTTT. Protein: CASSPHAASVQYF.

This sequence joins TRBV2 and TRBJ1-2; D possibly corresponds to TRBD1 (6 bases). This CDR3 region has 14 residues. The germline V and J ends were trimmed by 4 bases and 3 bases, with 12 bases remaining between them. Germline V gene data show CDR1 as SNHLY and CDR2 as FYNNEI. CDR3 sequence: CASSGAGGDYGYTF. The CDR3 DNA reads as TGTGCCAGCAGTGGGGCGGGGGGCGACTATGGCTACACCTTC.

The rearrangement uses TRBV27 and TRBJ2-5, with 7 bases fitting TRBD1. The length of the CDR3 is 15 residues. In germline, CDR1 is MNHEY, CDR2 SMNVEV (reference sequence). V dropped 5 bases and J dropped 5; count of bases not matched to a gene: 11. The CDR3 reads CASSPRQGTWETQYF. The CDR3 DNA sequence: TGTGCCAGCAGTCCACGACAGGGAACTTGGGAGACCCAGTACTTC.

The V and J genes are TRBV4-1 and TRBJ2-3; D is ambiguous. CDR1 and CDR2 from the germline V gene are MGHRA and YSYEKL. This CDR3 has 18 residues. The germline V and J ends were trimmed by 0 bases and 2 bases, with 18 bases remaining between them. The DNA for the CDR3 is TGCGCCAGCAGCCAAGATCACCCAGCCAACACGAACACAGATACGCAGTATTTT. Protein sequence: CASSQDHPANTNTDTQYF.

The V gene is TRBV15, the J gene TRBJ1-2; TRBD1 agrees at 8 bases. The V gene's germline CDR1 is LNHNV and CDR2 YYDKDF (reference sequence). V dropped 6 bases and J dropped 6; count of bases not matched to a gene: 3. This CDR3 spans 12 amino acids. The CDR3 sequence: CATSMDRDGYTF. The CDR3 DNA sequence: TGTGCCACCAGTATGGACAGGGATGGCTACACCTTC.

The V call is TRBV5-1, the J call TRBJ2-2, with D perhaps matching TRBD2 (6 bases). Deletions cut 4 bases from V and 2 bases from J, with 9 bases between. The CDR3 extends over 14 amino acids. The germline V gene has CDR1 SGHRS and CDR2 YFSETQ. The CDR3 DNA sequence: TGCGCCAGCAGCCCCGGGACTAACACCGGGGAGCTGTTTTTT. Encoded protein: CASSPGTNTGELFF.

V and J are TRBV25-1 and TRBJ2-5; either TRBD1 or TRBD2 may fit D (5 bases each). The CDR3 is made up of 14 amino acids. Germline CDR1 is MGHDK and CDR2 is SYGVNS. V was trimmed by 2 bases and J by 5 bases, leaving 12 bases between them. The CDR3, as DNA: TGTGCCAGCAGTGAACGGGGCCTTAGGGAGACCCAGTACTTC. Its translation: CASSERGLRETQYF.

The chain combines TRBV6-5 with TRBJ1-2, with a tentative D call TRBD1 (6 bases). Trimming shortened V by 5 bases and J by 2 bases, and 9 bases separated the two germline ends. Germline assignment: CDR1 MNHEY and CDR2 SVGAGI. The CDR3 has 13 amino acids. The CDR3 region is CASSPDRNYGYTF. CDR3 bases: TGTGCCAGCAGTCCCGACAGGAACTATGGCTACACCTTC.

V gene TRBV5-1 combines with J gene TRBJ1-4, with D possibly matching TRBD1 (6 bases). The germline V gene encodes CDR1 SGHRS and CDR2 YFSETQ. Trimming took 1 base from V and 7 from J, leaving 14 bases between them. The CDR3 runs 15 residues. Here the CDR3 DNA reads TGCGCCAGCAGCTTGTCCGGGGGCTTTGGTGAAAAACTGTTTTTT. It is translated as CASSLSGGFGEKLFF.